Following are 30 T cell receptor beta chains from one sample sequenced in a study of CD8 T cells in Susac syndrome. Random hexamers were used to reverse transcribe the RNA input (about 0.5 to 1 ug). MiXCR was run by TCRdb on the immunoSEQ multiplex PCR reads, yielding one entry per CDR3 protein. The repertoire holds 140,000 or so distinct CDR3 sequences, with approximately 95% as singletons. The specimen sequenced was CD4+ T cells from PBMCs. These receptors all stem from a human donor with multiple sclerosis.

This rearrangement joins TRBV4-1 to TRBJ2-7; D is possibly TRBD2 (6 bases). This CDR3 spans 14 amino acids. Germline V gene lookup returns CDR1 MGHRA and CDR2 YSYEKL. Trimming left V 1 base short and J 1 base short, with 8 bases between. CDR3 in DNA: TGCGCCAGCAGCCAAGTGGGGGGATCCTACGAGCAGTACTTC. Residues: CASSQVGGSYEQYF.

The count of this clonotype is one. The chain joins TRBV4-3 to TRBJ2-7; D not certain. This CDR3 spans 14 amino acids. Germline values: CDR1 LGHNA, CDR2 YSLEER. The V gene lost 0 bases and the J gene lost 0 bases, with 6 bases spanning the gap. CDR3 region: CASSQDSSSYEQYF. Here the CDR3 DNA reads TGCGCCAGCAGCCAAGACTCTAGCTCCTACGAGCAGTACTTC.

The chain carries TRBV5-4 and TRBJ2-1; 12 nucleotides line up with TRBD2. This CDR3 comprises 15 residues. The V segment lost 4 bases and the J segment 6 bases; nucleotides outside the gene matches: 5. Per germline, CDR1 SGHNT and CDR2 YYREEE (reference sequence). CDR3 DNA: TGTGCCAGCAGCCGGGGACTAGCGGGTCCCAATGAGCAGTTCTTC. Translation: CASSRGLAGPNEQFF.

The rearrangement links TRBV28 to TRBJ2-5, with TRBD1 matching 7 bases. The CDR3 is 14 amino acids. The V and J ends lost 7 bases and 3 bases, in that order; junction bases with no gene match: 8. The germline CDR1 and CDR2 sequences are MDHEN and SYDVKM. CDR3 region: CASIERDRKETQYF. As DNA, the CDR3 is TGTGCCAGCATAGAACGGGACAGAAAAGAGACCCAGTACTTC.

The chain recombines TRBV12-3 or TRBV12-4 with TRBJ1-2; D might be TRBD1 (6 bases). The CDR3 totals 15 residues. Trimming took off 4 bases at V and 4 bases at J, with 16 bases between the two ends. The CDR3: CASSWGGQGLYGYTF. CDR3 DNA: TGTGCCAGCAGTTGGGGTGGGCAGGGGCTCTATGGCTACACCTTC.

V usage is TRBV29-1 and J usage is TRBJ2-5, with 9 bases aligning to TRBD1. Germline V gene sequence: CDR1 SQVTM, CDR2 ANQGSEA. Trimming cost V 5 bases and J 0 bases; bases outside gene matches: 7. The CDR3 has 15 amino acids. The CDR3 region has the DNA TGCAGCGTTCCCAAAACAGGGGGCTACCAAGAGACCCAGTACTTC. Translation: CSVPKTGGYQETQYF.

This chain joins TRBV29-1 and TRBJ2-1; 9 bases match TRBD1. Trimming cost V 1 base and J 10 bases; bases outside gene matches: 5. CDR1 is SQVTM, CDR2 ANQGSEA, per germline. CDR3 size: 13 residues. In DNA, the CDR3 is TGCAGCGTTGAAGGGACAGGGGAACGAGAGCAGTTCTTC. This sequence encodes CSVEGTGEREQFF.

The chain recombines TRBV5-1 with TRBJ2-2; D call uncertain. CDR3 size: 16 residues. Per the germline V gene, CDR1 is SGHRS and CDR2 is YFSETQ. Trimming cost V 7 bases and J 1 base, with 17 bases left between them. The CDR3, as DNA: TGCGCCAGCGCAGACCCCCCACGACGGAACACCGGGGAGCTGTTTTTT. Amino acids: CASADPPRRNTGELFF.

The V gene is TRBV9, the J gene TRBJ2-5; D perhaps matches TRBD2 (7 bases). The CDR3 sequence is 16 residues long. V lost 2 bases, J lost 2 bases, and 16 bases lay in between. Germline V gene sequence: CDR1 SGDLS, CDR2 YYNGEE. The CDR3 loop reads CASSVPRGAGQETQYF. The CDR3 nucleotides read TGTGCCAGCAGCGTCCCCCGGGGGGCTGGACAAGAGACCCAGTACTTC.

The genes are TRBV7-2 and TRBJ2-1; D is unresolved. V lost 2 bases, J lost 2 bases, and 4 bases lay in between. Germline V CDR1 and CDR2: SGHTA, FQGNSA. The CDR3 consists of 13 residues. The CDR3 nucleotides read TGTGCCAGCAGCTTATCAGCCTACAATGAGCAGTTCTTC. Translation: CASSLSAYNEQFF.

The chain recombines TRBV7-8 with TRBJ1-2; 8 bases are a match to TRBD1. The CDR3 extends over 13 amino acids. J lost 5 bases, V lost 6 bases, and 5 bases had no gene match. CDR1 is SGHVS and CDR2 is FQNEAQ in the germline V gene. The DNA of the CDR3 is TGTGCCAGCAGTCCCGACAGGGGTTATGGCTACACCTTC. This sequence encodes CASSPDRGYGYTF. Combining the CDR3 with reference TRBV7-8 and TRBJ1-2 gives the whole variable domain GAGVSQSPRYKVAKRGQDVALRCDPISGHVSLFWYQQALGQGPEFLTYFQNEAQLDKSGLPSDRFFAERPEGSVSTLKIQRTQQEDSAVYLCASSPDRGYGYTFGSGTRLTVV.

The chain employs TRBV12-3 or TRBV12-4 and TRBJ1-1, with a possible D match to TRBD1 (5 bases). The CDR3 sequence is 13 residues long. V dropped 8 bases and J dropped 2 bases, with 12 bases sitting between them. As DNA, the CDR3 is TGTGCCAGCGTCAGGGCCCTAAACACTGAAGCTTTCTTT. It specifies CASVRALNTEAFF.

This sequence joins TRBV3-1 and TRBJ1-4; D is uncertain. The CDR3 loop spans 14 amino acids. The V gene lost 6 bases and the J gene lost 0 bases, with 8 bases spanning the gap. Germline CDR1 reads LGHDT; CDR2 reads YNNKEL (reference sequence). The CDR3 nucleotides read TGTGCCAGCAGGATGTATGCAACTAATGAAAAACTGTTTTTT. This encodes CASRMYATNEKLFF.

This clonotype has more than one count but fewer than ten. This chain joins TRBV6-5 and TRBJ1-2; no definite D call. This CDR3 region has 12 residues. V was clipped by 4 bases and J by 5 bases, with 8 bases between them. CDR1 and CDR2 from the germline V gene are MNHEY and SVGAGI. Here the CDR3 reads CASSSGSYGYTF. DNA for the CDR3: TGTGCCAGCAGTTCCGGATCGTATGGCTACACCTTC.

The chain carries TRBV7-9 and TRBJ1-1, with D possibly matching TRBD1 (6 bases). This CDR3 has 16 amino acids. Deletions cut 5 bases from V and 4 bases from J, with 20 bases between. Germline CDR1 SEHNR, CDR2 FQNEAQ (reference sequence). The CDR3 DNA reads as TGTGCCAGCAGCCCTCTCAAAGTAGGGGGTGCCACTGAAGCTTTCTTT. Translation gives CASSPLKVGGATEAFF.

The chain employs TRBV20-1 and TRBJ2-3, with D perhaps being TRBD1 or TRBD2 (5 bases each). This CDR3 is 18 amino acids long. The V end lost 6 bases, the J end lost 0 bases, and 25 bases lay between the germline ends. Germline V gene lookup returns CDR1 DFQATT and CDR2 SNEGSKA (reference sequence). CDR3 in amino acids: CSAVGVYGPWTSTDTQYF. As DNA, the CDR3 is TGCAGTGCGGTGGGGGTATATGGCCCGTGGACTAGCACAGATACGCAGTATTTT.

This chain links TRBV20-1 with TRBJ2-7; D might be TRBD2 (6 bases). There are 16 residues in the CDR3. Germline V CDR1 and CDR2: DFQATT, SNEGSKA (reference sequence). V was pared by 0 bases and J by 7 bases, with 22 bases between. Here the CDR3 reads CSARESPIGRAGEQYF. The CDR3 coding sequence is TGCAGTGCTAGAGAATCACCCATAGGCAGGGCGGGGGAGCAGTACTTC.

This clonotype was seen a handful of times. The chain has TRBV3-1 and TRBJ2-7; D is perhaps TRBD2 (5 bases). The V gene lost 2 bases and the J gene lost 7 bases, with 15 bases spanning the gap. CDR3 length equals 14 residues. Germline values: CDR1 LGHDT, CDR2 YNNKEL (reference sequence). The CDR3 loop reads CASSQQVTGEEQYF. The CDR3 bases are TGTGCCAGCAGCCAACAGGTGACCGGGGAGGAGCAGTACTTC.

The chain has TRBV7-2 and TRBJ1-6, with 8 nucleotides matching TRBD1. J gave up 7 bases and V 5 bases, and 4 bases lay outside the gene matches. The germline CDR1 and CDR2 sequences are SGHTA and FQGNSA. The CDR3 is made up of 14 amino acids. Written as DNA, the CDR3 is TGTGCCAGCAGCCCCCGGACAGGGAATTCACCCCTCCACTTT. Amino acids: CASSPRTGNSPLHF.

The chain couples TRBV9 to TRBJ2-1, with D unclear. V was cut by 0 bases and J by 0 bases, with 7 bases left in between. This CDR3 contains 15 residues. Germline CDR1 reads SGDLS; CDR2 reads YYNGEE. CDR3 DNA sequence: TGTGCCAGCAGCGTAGACGCTGTCTCCTACAATGAGCAGTTCTTC. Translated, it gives CASSVDAVSYNEQFF.

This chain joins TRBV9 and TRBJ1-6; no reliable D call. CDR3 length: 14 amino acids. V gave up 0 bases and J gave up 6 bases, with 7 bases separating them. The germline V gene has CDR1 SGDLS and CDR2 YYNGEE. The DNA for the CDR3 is TGTGCCAGCAGCGTAGGGCAGATTAATTCACCCCTCCACTTT. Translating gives CASSVGQINSPLHF.

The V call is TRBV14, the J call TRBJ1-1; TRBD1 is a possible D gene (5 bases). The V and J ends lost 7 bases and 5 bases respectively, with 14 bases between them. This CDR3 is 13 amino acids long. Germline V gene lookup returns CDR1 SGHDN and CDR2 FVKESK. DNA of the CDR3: TGTGCCAGCACGGTTGCAGGGCGAACTGAAGCTTTCTTT. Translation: CASTVAGRTEAFF.

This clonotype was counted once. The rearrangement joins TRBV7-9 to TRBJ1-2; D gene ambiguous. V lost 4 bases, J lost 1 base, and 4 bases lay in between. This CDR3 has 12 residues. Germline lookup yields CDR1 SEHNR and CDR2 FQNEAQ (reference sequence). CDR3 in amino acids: CASSYSNYGYTF. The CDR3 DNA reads TGTGCCAGCAGCTACAGTAACTATGGCTACACCTTC.

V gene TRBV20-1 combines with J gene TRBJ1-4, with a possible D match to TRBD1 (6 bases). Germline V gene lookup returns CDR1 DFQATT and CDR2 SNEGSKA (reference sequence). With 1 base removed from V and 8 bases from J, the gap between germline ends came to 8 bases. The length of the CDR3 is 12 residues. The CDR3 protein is CSARGQGEKLFF. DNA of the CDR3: TGCAGTGCTAGAGGTCAGGGGGAAAAACTGTTTTTT.

The CDR3 bases are TGTGCCAGCAGCGTCACCGGGGCCAAAAACATTCAGTACTTC. Its translation: CASSVTGAKNIQYF. V usage is TRBV9 and J usage is TRBJ2-4; D is unresolved. The germline V gene encodes CDR1 SGDLS and CDR2 YYNGEE. The CDR3 extends over 14 amino acids. Trimming took 2 bases from V and 1 from J, leaving 7 bases between them. Variable domain in full (rest from reference TRBV9 and TRBJ2-4): DSGVTQTPKHLITATGQRVTLRCSPRSGDLSVYWYQQSLDQGLQFLIQYYNGEERAKGNILERFSAQQFPDLHSELNLSSLELGDSALYFCASSVTGAKNIQYFGAGTRLSVL.

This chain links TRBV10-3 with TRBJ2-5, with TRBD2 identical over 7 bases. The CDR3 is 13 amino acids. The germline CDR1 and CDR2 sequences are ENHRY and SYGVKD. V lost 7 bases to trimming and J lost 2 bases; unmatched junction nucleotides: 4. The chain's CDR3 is CAINPGGQETQYF. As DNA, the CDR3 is TGTGCCATCAACCCGGGGGGACAAGAGACCCAGTACTTC.

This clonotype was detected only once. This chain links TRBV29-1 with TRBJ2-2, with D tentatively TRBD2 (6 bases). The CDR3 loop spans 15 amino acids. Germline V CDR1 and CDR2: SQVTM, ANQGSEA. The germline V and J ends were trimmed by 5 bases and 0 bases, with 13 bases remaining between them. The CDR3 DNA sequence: TGCAGCGTTAGACCCACGGGGGCGAACACCGGGGAGCTGTTTTTT. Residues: CSVRPTGANTGELFF.

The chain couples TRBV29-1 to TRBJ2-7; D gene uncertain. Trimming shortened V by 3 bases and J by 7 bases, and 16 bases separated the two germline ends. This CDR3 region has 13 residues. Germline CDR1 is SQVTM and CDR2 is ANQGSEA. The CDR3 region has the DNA TGCAGCGTTGAGTATGAGGCCCTTGGGGAGCAGTACTTC. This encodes CSVEYEALGEQYF.

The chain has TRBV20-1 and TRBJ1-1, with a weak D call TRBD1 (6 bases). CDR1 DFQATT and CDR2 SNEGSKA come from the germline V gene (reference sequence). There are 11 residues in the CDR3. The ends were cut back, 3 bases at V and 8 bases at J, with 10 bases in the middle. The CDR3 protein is CSARKTGEAFF. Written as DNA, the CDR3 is TGCAGTGCTAGGAAAACAGGGGAAGCTTTCTTT.

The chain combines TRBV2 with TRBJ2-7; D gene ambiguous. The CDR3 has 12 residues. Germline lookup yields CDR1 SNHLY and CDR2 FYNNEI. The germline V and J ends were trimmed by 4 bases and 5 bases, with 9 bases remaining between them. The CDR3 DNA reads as TGTGCCAGCAGTGGGACGCGGAACGAGCAGTACTTC. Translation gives CASSGTRNEQYF.